One T cell receptor beta chain is described in this entry. Produced via immunoSEQ multiplex PCR; TCRdb's table is partial and in-frame only. The sample shows 68,000 or so clones, approximately 90% of them seen only once. Trimming shortened V by 7 bases and J by 1 base, and 10 bases separated the two germline ends. This CDR3 spans 12 amino acids. CDR1 is SQVTM and CDR2 is ANQGSEA in the germline V gene. This entry comes from a study of technical replicates of blood from a handful of donors. The sample consisted of T cells isolated from PBMCs. This chain joins TRBV29-1 and TRBJ1-1, with D hard to call. The TCR originated in a human donor in good health. The DNA of the CDR3 is TGCAGCGGGACTTTAGAGAACACTGAAGCTTTCTTT. Translating it yields CSGTLENTEAFF.